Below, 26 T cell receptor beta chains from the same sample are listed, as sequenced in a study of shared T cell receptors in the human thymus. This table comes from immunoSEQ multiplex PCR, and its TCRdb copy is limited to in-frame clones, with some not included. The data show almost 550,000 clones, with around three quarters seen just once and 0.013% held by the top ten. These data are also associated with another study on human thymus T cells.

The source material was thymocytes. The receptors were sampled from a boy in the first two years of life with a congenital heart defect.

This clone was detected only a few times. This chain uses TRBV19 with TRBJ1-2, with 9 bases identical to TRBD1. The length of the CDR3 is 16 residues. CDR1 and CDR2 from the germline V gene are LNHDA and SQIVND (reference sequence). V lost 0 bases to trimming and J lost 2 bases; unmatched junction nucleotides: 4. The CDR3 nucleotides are TGTGCCAGTAGTATAGATTTGACAGGGGGAAACTATGGCTACACCTTC. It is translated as CASSIDLTGGNYGYTF.

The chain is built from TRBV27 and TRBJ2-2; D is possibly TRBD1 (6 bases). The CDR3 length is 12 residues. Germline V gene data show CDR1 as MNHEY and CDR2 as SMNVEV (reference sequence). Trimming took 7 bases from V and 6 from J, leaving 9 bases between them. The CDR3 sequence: CASTKGAGELFF. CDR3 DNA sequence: TGTGCCAGCACAAAGGGGGCCGGGGAGCTGTTTTTT.

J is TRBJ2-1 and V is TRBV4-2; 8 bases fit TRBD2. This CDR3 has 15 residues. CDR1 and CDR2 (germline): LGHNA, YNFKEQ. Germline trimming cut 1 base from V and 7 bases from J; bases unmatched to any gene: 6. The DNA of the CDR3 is TGTGCCAGCAGCCAAGGGACTAGCATGAATAATGAGCAGTTCTTC. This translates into CASSQGTSMNNEQFF.

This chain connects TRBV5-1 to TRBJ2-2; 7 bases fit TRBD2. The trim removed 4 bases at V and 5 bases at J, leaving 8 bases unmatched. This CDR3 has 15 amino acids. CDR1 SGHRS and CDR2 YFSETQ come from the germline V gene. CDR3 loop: CASSPGLVGTGELFF. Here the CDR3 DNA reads TGCGCCAGCAGCCCAGGACTAGTCGGGACCGGGGAGCTGTTTTTT.

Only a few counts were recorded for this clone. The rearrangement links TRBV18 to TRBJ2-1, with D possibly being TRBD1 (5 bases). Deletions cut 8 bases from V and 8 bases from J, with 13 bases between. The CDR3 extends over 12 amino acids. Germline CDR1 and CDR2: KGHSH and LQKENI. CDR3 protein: CASGPRGDEQFF. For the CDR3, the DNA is TGTGCCAGCGGACCAAGGGGCGATGAGCAGTTCTTC.

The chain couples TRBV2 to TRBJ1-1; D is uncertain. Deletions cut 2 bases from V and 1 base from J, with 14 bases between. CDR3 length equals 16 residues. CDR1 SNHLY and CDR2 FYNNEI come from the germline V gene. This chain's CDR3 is CASSESPGGPNTEAFF. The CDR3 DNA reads TGTGCCAGCAGTGAAAGCCCCGGAGGGCCGAACACTGAAGCTTTCTTT.

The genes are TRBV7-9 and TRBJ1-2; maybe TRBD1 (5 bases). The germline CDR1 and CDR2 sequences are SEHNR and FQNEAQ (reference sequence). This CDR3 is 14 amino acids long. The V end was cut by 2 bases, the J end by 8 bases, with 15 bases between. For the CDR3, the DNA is TGTGCCAGCAGCTTATTCGCCCCCCAGGGAGGCTACACCTTC. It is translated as CASSLFAPQGGYTF. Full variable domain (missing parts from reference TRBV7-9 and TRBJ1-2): DTGVSQNPRHKITKRGQNVTFRCDPISEHNRLYWYRQTLGQGPEFLTYFQNEAQLEKSRLLSDRFSAERPKGSFSTLEIQRTEQGDSAMYLCASSLFAPQGGYTFGSGTRLTVV.

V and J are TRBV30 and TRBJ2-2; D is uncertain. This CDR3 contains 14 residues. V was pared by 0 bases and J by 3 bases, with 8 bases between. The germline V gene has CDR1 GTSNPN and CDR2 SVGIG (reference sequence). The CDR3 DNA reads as TGTGCCTGGAGTGTACCTGGGCACACCGGGGAGCTGTTTTTT. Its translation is CAWSVPGHTGELFF.

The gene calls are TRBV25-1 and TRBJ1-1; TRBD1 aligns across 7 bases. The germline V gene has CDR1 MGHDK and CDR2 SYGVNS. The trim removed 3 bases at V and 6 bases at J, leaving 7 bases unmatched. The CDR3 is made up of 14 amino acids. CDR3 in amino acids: CASSDDRVSSEAFF. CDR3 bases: TGTGCCAGCAGTGACGACAGGGTTTCTTCTGAAGCTTTCTTT.

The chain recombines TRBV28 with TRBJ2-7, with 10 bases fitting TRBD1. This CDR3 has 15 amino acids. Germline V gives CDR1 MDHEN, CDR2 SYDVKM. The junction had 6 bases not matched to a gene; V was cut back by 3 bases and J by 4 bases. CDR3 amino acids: CASSLGGQGTYEQYF. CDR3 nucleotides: TGTGCCAGCAGTTTGGGGGGACAGGGGACATACGAGCAGTACTTC.

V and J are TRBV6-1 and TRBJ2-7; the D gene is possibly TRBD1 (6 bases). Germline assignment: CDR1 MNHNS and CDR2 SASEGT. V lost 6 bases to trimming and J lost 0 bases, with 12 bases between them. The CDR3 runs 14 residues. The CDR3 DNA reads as TGTGCCAGCAGCCACAGGGCCCACTCCTACGAGCAGTACTTC. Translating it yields CASSHRAHSYEQYF.

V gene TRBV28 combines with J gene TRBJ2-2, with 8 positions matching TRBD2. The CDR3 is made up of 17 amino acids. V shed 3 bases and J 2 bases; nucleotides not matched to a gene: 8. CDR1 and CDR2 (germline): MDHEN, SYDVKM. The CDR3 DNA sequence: TGTGCCAGCAGTTTTACCGGGACTAGTCTAAACACCGGGGAGCTGTTTTTT. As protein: CASSFTGTSLNTGELFF.

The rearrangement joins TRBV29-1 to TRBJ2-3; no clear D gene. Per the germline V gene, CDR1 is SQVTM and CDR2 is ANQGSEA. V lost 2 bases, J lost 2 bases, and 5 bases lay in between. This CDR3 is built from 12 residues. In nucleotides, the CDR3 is TGCAGCGTTGAACAGGACACAGATACGCAGTATTTT. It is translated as CSVEQDTDTQYF.

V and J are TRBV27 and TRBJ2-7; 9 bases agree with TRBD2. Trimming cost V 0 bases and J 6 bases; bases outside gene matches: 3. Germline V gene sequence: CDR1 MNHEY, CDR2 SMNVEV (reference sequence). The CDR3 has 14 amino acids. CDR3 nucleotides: TGTGCCAGCAGTTTATCCAGCGGGAGGATCGAGCAGTACTTC. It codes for CASSLSSGRIEQYF.

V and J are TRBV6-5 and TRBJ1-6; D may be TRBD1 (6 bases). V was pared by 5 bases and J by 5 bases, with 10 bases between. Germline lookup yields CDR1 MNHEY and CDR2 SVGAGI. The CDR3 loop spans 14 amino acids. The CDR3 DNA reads TGTGCCAGCAGTGCGACAGGAGATAATTCACCCCTCCACTTT. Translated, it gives CASSATGDNSPLHF.

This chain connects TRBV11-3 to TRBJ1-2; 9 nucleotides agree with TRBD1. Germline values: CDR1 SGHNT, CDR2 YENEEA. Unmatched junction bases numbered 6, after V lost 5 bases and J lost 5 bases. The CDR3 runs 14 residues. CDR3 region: CASSPWDRAYGYTF. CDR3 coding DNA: TGTGCCAGCAGCCCTTGGGACAGGGCGTATGGCTACACCTTC.

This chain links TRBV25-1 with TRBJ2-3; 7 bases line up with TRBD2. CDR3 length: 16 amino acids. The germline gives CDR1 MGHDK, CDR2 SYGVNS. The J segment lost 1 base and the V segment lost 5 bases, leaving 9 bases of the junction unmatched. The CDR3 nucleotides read TGTGCCAGCAGTAAGCGAGGCGGGAGTGGCACAGATACGCAGTATTTT. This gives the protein CASSKRGGSGTDTQYF.

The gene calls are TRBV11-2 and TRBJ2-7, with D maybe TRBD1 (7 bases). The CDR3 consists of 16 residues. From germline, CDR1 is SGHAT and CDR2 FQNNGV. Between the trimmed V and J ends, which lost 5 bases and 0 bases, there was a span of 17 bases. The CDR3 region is CASSLHGRDSSYEQYF. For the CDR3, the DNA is TGTGCCAGCAGCCTCCACGGGCGGGACAGCTCCTACGAGCAGTACTTC.

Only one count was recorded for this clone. CDR3 DNA sequence: TGTGCCAGCCGGCTTGGGGCATTTAACTATGGCTACACCTTC. Translated: CASRLGAFNYGYTF. J is TRBJ1-2 and V is TRBV9, with a weak D call TRBD1 (5 bases). V was pared by 7 bases and J by 1 base, with 14 bases between. Germline values: CDR1 SGDLS, CDR2 YYNGEE. The CDR3 is made up of 14 amino acids.

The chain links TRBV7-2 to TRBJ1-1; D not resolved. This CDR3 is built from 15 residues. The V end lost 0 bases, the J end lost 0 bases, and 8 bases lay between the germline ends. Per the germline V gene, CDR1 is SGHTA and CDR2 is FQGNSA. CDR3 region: CASSLAGAMNTEAFF. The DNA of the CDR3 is TGTGCCAGCAGCTTAGCGGGAGCCATGAACACTGAAGCTTTCTTT.

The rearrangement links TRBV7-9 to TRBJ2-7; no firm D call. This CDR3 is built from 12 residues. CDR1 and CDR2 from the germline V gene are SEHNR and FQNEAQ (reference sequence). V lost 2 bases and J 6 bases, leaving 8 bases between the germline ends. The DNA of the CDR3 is TGTGCCAGCAGCTTACGAAGCCCCGAGCAGTACTTC. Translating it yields CASSLRSPEQYF.

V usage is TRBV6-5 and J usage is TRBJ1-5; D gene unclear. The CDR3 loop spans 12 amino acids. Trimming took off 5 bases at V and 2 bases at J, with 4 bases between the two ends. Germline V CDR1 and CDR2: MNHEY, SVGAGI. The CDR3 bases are TGTGCCAGCAGTGTAGGCAATCAGCCCCAGCATTTT. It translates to CASSVGNQPQHF.

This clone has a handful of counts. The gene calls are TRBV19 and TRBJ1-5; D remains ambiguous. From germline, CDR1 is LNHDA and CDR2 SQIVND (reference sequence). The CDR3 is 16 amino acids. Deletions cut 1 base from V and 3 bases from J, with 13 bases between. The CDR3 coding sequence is TGTGCCAGTAGTATAGTTGGGCCCGCAATCAATCAGCCCCAGCATTTT. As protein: CASSIVGPAINQPQHF.

The CDR3 DNA sequence: TGTGCCAGCAGTTTAAGGGGACAGGGATGGGTCAATCAGCCCCAGCATTTT. Protein: CASSLRGQGWVNQPQHF. The genes are TRBV27 and TRBJ1-5, with TRBD1 matching over 9 bases. The V segment lost 2 bases and the J segment 3 bases; nucleotides outside the gene matches: 8. The CDR3 covers 17 residues. Germline values: CDR1 MNHEY, CDR2 SMNVEV (reference sequence).

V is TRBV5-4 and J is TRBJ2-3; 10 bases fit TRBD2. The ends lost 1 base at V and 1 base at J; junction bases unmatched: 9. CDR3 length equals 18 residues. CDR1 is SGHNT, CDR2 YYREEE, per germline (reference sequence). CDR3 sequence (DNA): TGTGCCAGCAGCTTGATAGCTAGCGGGAGAAGGGGCACAGATACGCAGTATTTT. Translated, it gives CASSLIASGRRGTDTQYF.

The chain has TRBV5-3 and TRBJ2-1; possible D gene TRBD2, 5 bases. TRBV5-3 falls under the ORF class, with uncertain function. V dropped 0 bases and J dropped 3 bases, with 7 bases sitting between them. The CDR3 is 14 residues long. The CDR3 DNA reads TGTGCCAGAAGCTTGGCCCGGGGCTACAATGAGCAGTTCTTC. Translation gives CARSLARGYNEQFF.